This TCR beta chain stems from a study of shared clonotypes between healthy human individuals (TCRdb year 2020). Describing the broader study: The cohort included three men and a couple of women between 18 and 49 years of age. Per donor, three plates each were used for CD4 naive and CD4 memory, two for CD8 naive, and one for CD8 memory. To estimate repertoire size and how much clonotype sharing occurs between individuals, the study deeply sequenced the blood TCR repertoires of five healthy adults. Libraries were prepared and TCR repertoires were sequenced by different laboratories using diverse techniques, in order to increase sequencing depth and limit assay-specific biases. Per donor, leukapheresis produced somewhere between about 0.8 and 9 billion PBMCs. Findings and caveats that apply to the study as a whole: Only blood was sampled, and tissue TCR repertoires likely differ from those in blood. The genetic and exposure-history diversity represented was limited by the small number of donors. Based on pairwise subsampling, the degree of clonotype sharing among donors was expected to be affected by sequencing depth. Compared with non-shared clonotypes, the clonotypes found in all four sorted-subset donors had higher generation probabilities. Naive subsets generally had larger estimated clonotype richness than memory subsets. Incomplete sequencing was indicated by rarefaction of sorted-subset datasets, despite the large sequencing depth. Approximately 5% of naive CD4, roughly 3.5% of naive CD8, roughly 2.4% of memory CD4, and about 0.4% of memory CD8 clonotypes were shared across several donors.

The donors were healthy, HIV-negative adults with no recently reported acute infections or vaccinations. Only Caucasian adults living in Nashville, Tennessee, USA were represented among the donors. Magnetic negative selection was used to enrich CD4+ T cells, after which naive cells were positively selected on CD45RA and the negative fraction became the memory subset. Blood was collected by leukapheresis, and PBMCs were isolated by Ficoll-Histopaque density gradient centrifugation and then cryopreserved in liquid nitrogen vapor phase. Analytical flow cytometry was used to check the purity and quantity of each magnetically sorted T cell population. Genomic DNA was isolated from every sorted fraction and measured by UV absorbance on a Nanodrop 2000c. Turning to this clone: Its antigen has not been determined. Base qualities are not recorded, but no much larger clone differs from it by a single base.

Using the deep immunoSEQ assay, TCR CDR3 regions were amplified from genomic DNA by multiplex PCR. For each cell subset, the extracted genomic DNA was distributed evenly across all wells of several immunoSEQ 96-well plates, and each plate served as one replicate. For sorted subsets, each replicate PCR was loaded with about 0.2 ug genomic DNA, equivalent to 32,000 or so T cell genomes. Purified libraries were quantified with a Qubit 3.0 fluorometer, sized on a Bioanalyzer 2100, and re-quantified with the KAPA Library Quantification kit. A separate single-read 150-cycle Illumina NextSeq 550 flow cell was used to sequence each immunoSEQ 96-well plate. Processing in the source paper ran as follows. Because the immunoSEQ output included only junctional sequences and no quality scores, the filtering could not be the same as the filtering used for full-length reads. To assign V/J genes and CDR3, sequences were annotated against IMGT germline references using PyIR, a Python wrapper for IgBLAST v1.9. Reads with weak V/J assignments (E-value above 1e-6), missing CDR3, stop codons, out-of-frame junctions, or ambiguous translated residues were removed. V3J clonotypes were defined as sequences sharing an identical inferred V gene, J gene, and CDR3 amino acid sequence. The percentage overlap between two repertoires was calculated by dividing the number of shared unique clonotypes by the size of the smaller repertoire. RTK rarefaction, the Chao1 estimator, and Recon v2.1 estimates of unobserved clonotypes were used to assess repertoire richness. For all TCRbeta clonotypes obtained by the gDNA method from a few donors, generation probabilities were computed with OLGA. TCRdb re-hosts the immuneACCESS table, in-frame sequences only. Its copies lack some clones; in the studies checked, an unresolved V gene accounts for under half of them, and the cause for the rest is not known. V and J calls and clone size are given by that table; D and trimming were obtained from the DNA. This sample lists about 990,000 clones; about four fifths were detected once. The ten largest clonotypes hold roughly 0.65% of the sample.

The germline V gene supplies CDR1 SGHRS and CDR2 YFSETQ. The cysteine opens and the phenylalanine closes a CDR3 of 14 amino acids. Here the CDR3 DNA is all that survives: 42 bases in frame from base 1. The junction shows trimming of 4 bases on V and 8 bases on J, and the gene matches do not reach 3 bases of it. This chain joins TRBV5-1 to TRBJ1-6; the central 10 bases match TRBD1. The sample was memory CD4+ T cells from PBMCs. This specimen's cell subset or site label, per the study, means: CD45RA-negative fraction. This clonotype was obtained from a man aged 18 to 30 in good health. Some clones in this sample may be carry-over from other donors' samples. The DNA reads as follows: TGCGCCAGCAGCGTGACAGGGGGCGATTCACCCCTCCACTTT. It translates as CASSVTGGDSPLHF.